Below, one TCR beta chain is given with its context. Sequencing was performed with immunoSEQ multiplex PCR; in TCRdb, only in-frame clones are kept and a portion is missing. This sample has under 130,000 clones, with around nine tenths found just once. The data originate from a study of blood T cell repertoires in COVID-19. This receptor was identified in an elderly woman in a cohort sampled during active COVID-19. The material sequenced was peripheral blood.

The CDR3 loop reads CASSLVPGRTTNEKLFF. The DNA for the CDR3 is TGCGCCAGCAGCTTGGTACCAGGGAGGACAACTAATGAAAAACTGTTTTTT. The chain recombines TRBV5-1 with TRBJ1-4, with D perhaps TRBD1 (5 bases). Germline CDR1 SGHRS, CDR2 YFSETQ. V lost 0 bases to trimming and J lost 0 bases, with 12 bases between them. This CDR3 has 17 amino acids.